These 8 T cell receptor beta chains were all obtained from the same sample, sequenced in a study of tumor and adjacent non-tumor tissue in lung cancer. TCRbeta libraries were built with three rounds of nested PCR, modified from ARM-PCR. TCRdb redid the calling of the multiplex PCR reads with MiXCR, one entry per CDR3 protein. This table holds 40,000 or so distinct CDR3 sequences, approximately 61% found once. RNA was extracted from bulk tissue without any cell sorting. This non-tumor lung sample came from over 3 cm beyond the tumor edge. The material sequenced was distant non-tumor lung tissue. All receptors come from a man in his fifties with non-small cell lung cancer.

This clonotype was detected only once. Given the absence of the conserved phenylalanine or tryptophan at the CDR3 end, a read error is likely. The genes are TRBV10-2 and TRBJ2-5; the D is unclear. The CDR3 length is 14 residues. CDR1 is WSHSY and CDR2 is SAAADI in the germline V gene. The CDR3 reads CASRLSRMQETQYY. In nucleotides, the CDR3 is TGCGCCAGCAGGCTTTCGAGAATGCAAGAAACCCAGTACTAC.

As for this clonotype: The missing conserved phenylalanine or tryptophan at the end of this CDR3 makes a read error likely. Because the CDR3's place on the DNA is in doubt, the DNA is left out and the CDR3 is given as listed by TCRdb. This rearrangement joins TRBV6-6 to TRBJ2-3; whether TRBD1, the table's D call, matches the DNA was not checked. Germline assignment: CDR1 MNHNY and CDR2 SVGAGI (reference sequence). The CDR3 contains 15 residues when both ends are counted. CDR3: CASSTQGADTDTRYL.

This clonotype was detected once. One end of the junction varies from germline; a read error may be responsible. The V and J genes are TRBV10-1 and TRBJ2-2, with D perhaps given as TRBD1 or TRBD2 (5 bases each). This CDR3 has 14 residues. Germline CDR1 is WNHNN and CDR2 is SYGVQD (reference sequence). This chain's CDR3 is CASIVGVKTGDLFF. As DNA, the CDR3 is TGCGCCAGTATTGTAGGAGTGAAGACCGGGGACCTGTTTTTT.

This clonotype was counted between two and nine times. The V gene is TRBV6-7, the J gene TRBJ1-1; D gene uncertain. TRBV6-7 is flagged as an ORF with uncertain function. This CDR3 has 15 residues. V was pared by 0 bases and J by 3 bases, with 11 bases between. CDR3 region: CASSYSRDEDTEAFF. The CDR3 coding sequence is TGTGCCAGCAGTTACTCAAGAGACGAGGACACTGAAGCTTTCTTT.

As regards this clonotype: It may be a read error: a sequence one base away is much more abundant. This sequence joins TRBV6-1 and TRBJ1-1; D is uncertain. The CDR3 has 10 amino acids. The germline V gene has CDR1 MNHNS and CDR2 SASEGT. The CDR3 loop is CAISEHAAFF. As DNA, the CDR3 is TGTGCCATCAGTGAACACGCTGCTTTCTTT.

The chain has TRBV4-2 and TRBJ2-4, with D maybe TRBD2 (5 bases). Trimming took 1 base from V and 1 from J, leaving 5 bases between them. Germline CDR1 and CDR2: LGHNA and YNFKEQ. The CDR3 has 14 amino acids. CDR3 sequence reads: CASSQAGAKNIQYF. The CDR3 DNA sequence: TGTGCCAGCAGCCAAGCGGGGGCCAAAAACATTCAGTACTTC.

Note on this clonotype: A much larger clone sits a single nucleotide away, making a read error possible. V gene TRBV30 combines with J gene TRBJ2-2; tentatively, D is TRBD1 (5 bases). The germline V gene encodes CDR1 GTSNPN and CDR2 SVGIG (reference sequence). CDR3 length: 14 residues. Trimming stripped 2 bases from V and 3 bases from J, with 10 bases between. The DNA for the CDR3 is TGTGCCTGGAGTATAGGGGATTACACCGGGGAGCTGTTTTTT. Protein product: CAWSIGDYTGELFF.

Points on this clonotype: No conserved phenylalanine or tryptophan ends this CDR3, so it is likely a read error. This chain joins TRBV11-2 and TRBJ2-2; D is unresolved. This CDR3 spans 15 amino acids. CDR1 SGHAT and CDR2 FQNNGV come from the germline V gene. The CDR3 region is CASSPLQDNSGELFC. In nucleotides, the CDR3 is TGTGCCAGCAGCCCCCTCCAGGATAACAGCGGGGAGCTGTTTTGT.